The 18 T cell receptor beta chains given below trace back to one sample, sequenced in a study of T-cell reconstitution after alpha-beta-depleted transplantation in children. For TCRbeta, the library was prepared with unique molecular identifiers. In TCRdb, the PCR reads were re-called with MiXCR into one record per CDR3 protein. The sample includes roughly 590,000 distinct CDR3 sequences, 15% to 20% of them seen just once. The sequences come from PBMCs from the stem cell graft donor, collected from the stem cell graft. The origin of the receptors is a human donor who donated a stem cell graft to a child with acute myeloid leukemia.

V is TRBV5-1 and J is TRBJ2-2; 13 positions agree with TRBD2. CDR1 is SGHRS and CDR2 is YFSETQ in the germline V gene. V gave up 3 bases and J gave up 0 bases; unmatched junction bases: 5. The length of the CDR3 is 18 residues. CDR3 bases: TGCGCCAGCAGCTCCGTACTAGCGGGGGGGGCGAACACCGGGGAGCTGTTTTTT. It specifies CASSSVLAGGANTGELFF.

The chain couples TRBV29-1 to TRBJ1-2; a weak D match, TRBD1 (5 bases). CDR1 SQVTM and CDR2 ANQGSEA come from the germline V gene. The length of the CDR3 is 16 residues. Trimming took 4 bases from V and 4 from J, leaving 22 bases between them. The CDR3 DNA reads TGCAGCGTTGTTGAGGGATCAGGGCTCGATCTCTATGGCTACACCTTC. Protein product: CSVVEGSGLDLYGYTF.

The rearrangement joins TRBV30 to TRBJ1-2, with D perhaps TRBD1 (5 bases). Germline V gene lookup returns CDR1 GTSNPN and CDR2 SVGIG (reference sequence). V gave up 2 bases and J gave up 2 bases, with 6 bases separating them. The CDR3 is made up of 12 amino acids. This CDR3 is CAWSRGNYGYTF. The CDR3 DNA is TGTGCCTGGAGTAGGGGAAACTATGGCTACACCTTC.

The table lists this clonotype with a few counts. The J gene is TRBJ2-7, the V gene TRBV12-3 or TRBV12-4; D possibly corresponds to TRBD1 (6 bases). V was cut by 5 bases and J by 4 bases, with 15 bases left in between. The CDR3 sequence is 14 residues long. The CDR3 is CASSPPGHLYEQYF. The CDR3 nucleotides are TGTGCCAGCAGTCCTCCGGGACATCTGTACGAGCAGTACTTC.

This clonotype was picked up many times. CDR3 sequence: CASSPDGTAYNSPLHF. The DNA for the CDR3 is TGTGCCAGCAGTCCGGACGGGACAGCCTATAATTCACCCCTCCACTTT. This rearrangement joins TRBV6-4 to TRBJ1-6, with TRBD1 identical over 7 bases. CDR1 and CDR2 from the germline V gene are MRHNA and SNTAGT. Trimming removed 5 bases from V and 2 bases from J; junction bases left unmatched: 6. The CDR3 spans 16 residues.

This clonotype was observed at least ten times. CDR3 sequence: CAISERTGLYGYTF. As DNA, the CDR3 is TGTGCCATCAGTGAACGGACAGGGCTCTATGGCTACACCTTC. This chain uses TRBV10-3 with TRBJ1-2; TRBD1 agrees at 8 bases. The V gene end was trimmed by 3 bases and the J gene end by 4 bases; junction bases not matched to a gene: 4. This CDR3 spans 14 amino acids. Germline loops: CDR1 ENHRY, CDR2 SYGVKD.

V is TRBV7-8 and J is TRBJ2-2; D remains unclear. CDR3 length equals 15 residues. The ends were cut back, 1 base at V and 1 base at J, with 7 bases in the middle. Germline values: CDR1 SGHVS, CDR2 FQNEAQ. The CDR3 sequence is CASSLVAGNTGELFF. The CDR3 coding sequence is TGTGCCAGCAGCTTAGTCGCAGGGAACACCGGGGAGCTGTTTTTT.

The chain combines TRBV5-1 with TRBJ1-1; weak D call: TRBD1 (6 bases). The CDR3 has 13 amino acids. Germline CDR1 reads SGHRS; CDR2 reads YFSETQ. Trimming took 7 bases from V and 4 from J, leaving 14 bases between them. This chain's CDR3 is CASYLTGTTEAFF. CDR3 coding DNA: TGCGCCAGCTATCTCACAGGGACCACTGAAGCTTTCTTT. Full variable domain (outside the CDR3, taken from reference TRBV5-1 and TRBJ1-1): KAGVTQTPRYLIKTRGQQVTLSCSPISGHRSVSWYQQTPGQGLQFLFEYFSETQRNKGNFPGRFSGRQFSNSRSEMNVSTLELGDSALYLCASYLTGTTEAFFGQGTRLTVV.

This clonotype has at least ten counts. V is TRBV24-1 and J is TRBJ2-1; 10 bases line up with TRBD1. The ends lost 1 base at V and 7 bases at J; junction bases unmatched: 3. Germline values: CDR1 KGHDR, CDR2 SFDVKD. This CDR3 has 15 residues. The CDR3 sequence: CATSDFRTGGNEQFF. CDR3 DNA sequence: TGTGCCACCAGTGATTTTAGGACAGGGGGGAATGAGCAGTTCTTC.

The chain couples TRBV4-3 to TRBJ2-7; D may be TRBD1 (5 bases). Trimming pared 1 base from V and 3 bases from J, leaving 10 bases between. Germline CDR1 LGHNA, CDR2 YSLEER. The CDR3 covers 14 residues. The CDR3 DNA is TGCGCCAGCAGCCAAGTTGTAGGGGACTACGAGCAGTACTTC. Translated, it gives CASSQVVGDYEQYF.

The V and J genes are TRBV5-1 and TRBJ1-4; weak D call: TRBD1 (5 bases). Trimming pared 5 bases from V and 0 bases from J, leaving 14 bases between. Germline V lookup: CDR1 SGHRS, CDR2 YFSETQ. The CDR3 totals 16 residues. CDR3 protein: CASSYTGAATNEKLFF. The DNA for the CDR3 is TGCGCCAGCAGTTATACCGGGGCCGCAACTAATGAAAAACTGTTTTTT.

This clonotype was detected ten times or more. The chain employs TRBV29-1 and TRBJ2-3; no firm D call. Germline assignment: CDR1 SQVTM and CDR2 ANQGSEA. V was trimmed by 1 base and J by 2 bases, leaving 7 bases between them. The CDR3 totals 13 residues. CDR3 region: CSVEGFSTDTQYF. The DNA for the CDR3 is TGCAGCGTTGAAGGGTTCTCCACAGATACGCAGTATTTT.

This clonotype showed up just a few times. Written as DNA, the CDR3 is TGTGCCAGCAGCCAAGCGGGTATCTCTGGGGCCAACGTCCTGACTTTC. Amino acid sequence: CASSQAGISGANVLTF. This chain uses TRBV6-1 with TRBJ2-6; D is possibly TRBD2 (6 bases). Trimming cost V 6 bases and J 0 bases, with 12 bases left between them. CDR3 length: 16 amino acids. Per the germline V gene, CDR1 is MNHNS and CDR2 is SASEGT.

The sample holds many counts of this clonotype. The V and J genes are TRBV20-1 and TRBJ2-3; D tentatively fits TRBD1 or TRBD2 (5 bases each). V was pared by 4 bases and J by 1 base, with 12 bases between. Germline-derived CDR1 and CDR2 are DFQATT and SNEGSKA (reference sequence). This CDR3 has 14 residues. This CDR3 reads CSANRDGRTDTQYF. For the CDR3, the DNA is TGCAGTGCTAACCGGGACGGCCGCACAGATACGCAGTATTTT.

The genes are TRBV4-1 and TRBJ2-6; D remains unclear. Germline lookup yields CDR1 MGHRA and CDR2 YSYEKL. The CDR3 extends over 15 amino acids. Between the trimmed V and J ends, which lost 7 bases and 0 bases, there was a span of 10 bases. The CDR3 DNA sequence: TGCGCCAGCACCTTTATGACCTCTGGGGCCAACGTCCTGACTTTC. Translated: CASTFMTSGANVLTF.

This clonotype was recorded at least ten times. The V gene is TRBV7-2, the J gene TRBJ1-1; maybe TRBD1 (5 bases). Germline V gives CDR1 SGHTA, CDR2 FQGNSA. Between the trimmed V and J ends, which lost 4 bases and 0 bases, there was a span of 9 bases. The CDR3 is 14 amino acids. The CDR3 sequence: CASSWDGLNTEAFF. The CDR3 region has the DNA TGTGCCAGCAGCTGGGACGGATTGAACACTGAAGCTTTCTTT.

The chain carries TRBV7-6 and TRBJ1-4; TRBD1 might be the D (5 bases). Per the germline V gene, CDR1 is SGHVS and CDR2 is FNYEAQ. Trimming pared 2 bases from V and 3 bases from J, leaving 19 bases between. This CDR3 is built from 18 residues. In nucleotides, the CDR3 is TGTGCCAGCAGCTTAAGAAGCGATTTTGGGGGACCTAATGAAAAACTGTTTTTT. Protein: CASSLRSDFGGPNEKLFF.

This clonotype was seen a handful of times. CDR3 protein: CASSPGGFPTDTQYF. In nucleotides, the CDR3 is TGTGCCAGCAGTCCCGGAGGCTTCCCGACAGATACGCAGTATTTT. This chain uses TRBV28 with TRBJ2-3, with D possibly being TRBD2 (5 bases). Per the germline V gene, CDR1 is MDHEN and CDR2 is SYDVKM. This CDR3 is 15 amino acids long. V dropped 5 bases and J dropped 3 bases, with 15 bases sitting between them.